These 27 T cell receptor beta chains originate from one sample sequenced in a study of blood T cell repertoires in COVID-19. Method: immunoSEQ multiplex PCR; TCRdb's copy keeps in-frame clones and lacks some. In the table there are fewer than 150,000 clones, 75% to 90% of which are singletons. The source material was peripheral blood. The source of these receptors is an older woman with COVID-19, enrolled during active disease.

The CDR3 loop reads CASTEGQGMEKLFF. Written as DNA, the CDR3 is TGTGCCAGTACCGAGGGACAGGGGATGGAAAAACTGTTTTTT. This chain joins TRBV19 and TRBJ1-4, with 10 bases fitting TRBD1. The V segment lost 7 bases and the J segment 8 bases; nucleotides outside the gene matches: 7. CDR3 length equals 14 residues. The germline gives CDR1 LNHDA, CDR2 SQIVND (reference sequence).

V gene TRBV29-1 combines with J gene TRBJ1-5; possible D gene TRBD1, 5 bases. V was trimmed by 6 bases and J by 0 bases, leaving 15 bases between them. This CDR3 comprises 15 residues. The germline CDR1 and CDR2 sequences are SQVTM and ANQGSEA. The CDR3 region has the DNA TGCAGCGTGGTCTTGGGGGACTATAGCAATCAGCCCCAGCATTTT. Protein product: CSVVLGDYSNQPQHF.

The chain uses TRBV9 and TRBJ2-7; D may be TRBD1 (6 bases). Germline V gene data show CDR1 as SGDLS and CDR2 as YYNGEE. V lost 4 bases, J lost 2 bases, and 13 bases lay in between. The CDR3 is 14 amino acids. The CDR3 spells CASSLGRGPYEQYF. In DNA, the CDR3 is TGTGCCAGCAGCCTGGGCAGGGGCCCCTACGAGCAGTACTTC.

The chain uses TRBV5-1 and TRBJ2-5; 9 nucleotides align to TRBD2. The J segment lost 5 bases and the V segment lost 0 bases, leaving 5 bases of the junction unmatched. Per germline, CDR1 SGHRS and CDR2 YFSETQ. The CDR3 contains 15 residues. CDR3 coding DNA: TGCGCCAGCAGCTTGGCCCTAGCGGGGCAGGAGACCCAGTACTTC. It translates to CASSLALAGQETQYF.

The rearrangement joins TRBV29-1 to TRBJ1-2; the D gene is possibly TRBD1 (6 bases). V lost 5 bases, J lost 6 bases, and 16 bases lay in between. CDR1 SQVTM and CDR2 ANQGSEA come from the germline V gene. This CDR3 region has 13 residues. CDR3 bases: TGCAGCGTTACAGGGTCGGGCAAAGATGGCTACACCTTC. Its protein is CSVTGSGKDGYTF.

The chain is built from TRBV9 and TRBJ1-5; 7 positions match TRBD1. The CDR3 spans 15 residues. In germline, CDR1 is SGDLS, CDR2 YYNGEE. Trimming removed 0 bases from V and 5 bases from J; junction bases left unmatched: 5. DNA of the CDR3: TGTGCCAGCAGCGTAGGACAGGGTAAGGATCAGCCCCAGCATTTT. Amino acid sequence: CASSVGQGKDQPQHF.

The CDR3 nucleotides read TGTGCCACCAGTGATCCACTAGGGACAGGGACCGAAAATCACCAAGAGACCCAGTACTTC. Translated: CATSDPLGTGTENHQETQYF. This chain connects TRBV24-1 to TRBJ2-5, with TRBD1 identical over 9 bases. The V gene's germline CDR1 is KGHDR and CDR2 SFDVKD. Losses at the gene ends were 3 bases for V and 0 bases for J; bases not matched to a gene: 16. The CDR3 extends over 20 amino acids.

Comment on this clone: Different DNA sequences within this sample yield the same CDR3. The rearrangement links TRBV9 to TRBJ1-5, with 7 bases fitting TRBD1. With 0 bases clipped from V and 2 bases from J, the junction kept 2 bases outside the gene matches. The length of the CDR3 is 15 residues. From germline, CDR1 is SGDLS and CDR2 YYNGEE. CDR3 sequence (DNA): TGTGCCAGCAGCGTAGGACAGGGTGGCAATCAGCCCCAGCATTTT. It yields the protein CASSVGQGGNQPQHF.

The chain couples TRBV19 to TRBJ2-7; TRBD1 aligns across 9 bases. Trimming at V came to 1 base and at J to 3 bases, leaving 4 bases not matched to a gene. Germline V CDR1 and CDR2: LNHDA, SQIVND (reference sequence). The CDR3 spans 15 residues. CDR3: CASSIGGTGIYEQYF. CDR3 nucleotides: TGTGCCAGTAGTATAGGAGGGACAGGGATCTACGAGCAGTACTTC. Full variable domain (outside the CDR3, taken from reference TRBV19 and TRBJ2-7): DGGITQSPKYLFRKEGQNVTLSCEQNLNHDAMYWYRQDPGQGLRLIYYSQIVNDFQKGDIAEGYSVSREKKESFPLTVTSAQKNPTAFYLCASSIGGTGIYEQYFGPGTRLTVT.

The J gene is TRBJ1-2, the V gene TRBV6-5, with 7 bases aligning to TRBD1. CDR1 is MNHEY, CDR2 SVGAGI, per germline. The CDR3 has 12 residues. V lost 6 bases and J lost 8; bases outside the gene matches: 6. CDR3 bases: TGTGCCAGCAGGGGACAGTTCGGCGGCTACACCTTC. It translates to CASRGQFGGYTF.

The V and J genes are TRBV10-3 and TRBJ2-7, with D maybe TRBD1 (5 bases). Trimming took off 6 bases at V and 0 bases at J, with 12 bases between the two ends. The V gene's germline CDR1 is ENHRY and CDR2 SYGVKD. The CDR3 contains 14 residues. CDR3 nucleotide sequence: TGTGCCATCAGCAGGCAGGGAACCTCCTACGAGCAGTACTTC. This translates into CAISRQGTSYEQYF.

This clone was detected only once. V and J are TRBV6-1 and TRBJ2-7; TRBD2 matches at 8 bases. This CDR3 contains 14 residues. Germline V gene lookup returns CDR1 MNHNS and CDR2 SASEGT. The V and J ends lost 3 bases and 2 bases, in that order; junction bases with no gene match: 3. CDR3 protein: CASSEGLGPYEQYF. The CDR3, as DNA: TGTGCCAGCAGTGAGGGACTAGGGCCCTACGAGCAGTACTTC.

The genes are TRBV16 and TRBJ1-1; D uncertain. Germline-derived CDR1 and CDR2 are KGHSY and FQNENV. With 8 bases removed from V and 2 bases from J, the gap between germline ends came to 3 bases. The CDR3 has 10 amino acids. This chain's CDR3 is CASRNTEAFF. For the CDR3, the DNA is TGTGCCAGCCGTAACACTGAAGCTTTCTTT.

The chain recombines TRBV5-1 with TRBJ2-1, with a weak D call TRBD2 (5 bases). Germline assignment: CDR1 SGHRS and CDR2 YFSETQ. V was pared by 0 bases and J by 8 bases, with 18 bases between. The CDR3 runs 16 residues. In nucleotides, the CDR3 is TGCGCCAGCAGCTTGGCCCCGGGATCCGGGTACGATGAGCAGTTCTTC. Its protein is CASSLAPGSGYDEQFF. Filled out from reference TRBV5-1 and TRBJ2-1, the complete variable domain reads KAGVTQTPRYLIKTRGQQVTLSCSPISGHRSVSWYQQTPGQGLQFLFEYFSETQRNKGNFPGRFSGRQFSNSRSEMNVSTLELGDSALYLCASSLAPGSGYDEQFFGPGTRLTVL.

This clone has a handful of counts. J is TRBJ1-2 and V is TRBV6-6; TRBD1 is a possible D gene (6 bases). This CDR3 has 12 residues. The V and J ends lost 3 bases and 6 bases respectively, with 8 bases between them. CDR1 is MNHNY, CDR2 SVGAGI, per germline (reference sequence). The CDR3 DNA reads TGTGCCAGCAGTTATCAGGGGAATGGCTACACCTTC. Its protein product is CASSYQGNGYTF.

This clone has just one count. The gene calls are TRBV4-2 and TRBJ1-6; D is uncertain. Trimming removed 1 base from V and 4 bases from J, with 14 bases in between. CDR1 and CDR2 (germline): LGHNA, YNFKEQ. The CDR3 extends over 17 amino acids. The CDR3 protein is CASSQGLSGLYNSPLHF. CDR3 DNA: TGTGCCAGCAGCCAAGGGCTGTCAGGTCTTTATAATTCACCCCTCCACTTT.

This chain links TRBV4-3 with TRBJ2-2; 9 nucleotides line up with TRBD2. This CDR3 contains 15 residues. The V gene's germline CDR1 is LGHNA and CDR2 YSLEER. V gave up 8 bases and J gave up 7 bases; unmatched junction bases: 11. The CDR3 reads CASSPRRGGVGELFF. CDR3 DNA: TGCGCCAGCTCCCCACGGCGGGGGGGCGTCGGGGAGCTGTTTTTT.

J is TRBJ1-5 and V is TRBV3-1 (or the pseudogene TRBV3-2), with D possibly being TRBD1 (6 bases). V lost 5 bases and J 9 bases, leaving 20 bases between the germline ends. This CDR3 comprises 15 residues. The germline gives CDR1 LGHDT, CDR2 YNNKEL (reference sequence). As DNA, the CDR3 is TGTGCCAGCAGCTCCACCGACAGGACTTTTGGGCCCCAGCATTTT. Translation: CASSSTDRTFGPQHF.

In DNA form, the CDR3 reads TGCGCCAGCAGCTGGGGAGCGGGGGGGCCCACAGATACGCAGTATTTT. Its translation is CASSWGAGGPTDTQYF. V and J are TRBV5-1 and TRBJ2-3, with 10 bases fitting TRBD2. From germline, CDR1 is SGHRS and CDR2 YFSETQ. The CDR3 is made up of 16 amino acids. The V segment lost 3 bases and the J segment 2 bases; nucleotides outside the gene matches: 6.

This clone has a single count. The chain has TRBV15 and TRBJ1-4; perhaps TRBD1 as D (5 bases). V lost 5 bases and J lost 8, with 18 bases in between. The CDR3 extends over 15 amino acids. The V gene's germline CDR1 is LNHNV and CDR2 YYDKDF (reference sequence). Here the CDR3 reads CATSSQRGPLEKLFF. Written as DNA, the CDR3 is TGTGCCACCAGCTCACAAAGGGGCCCTTTGGAAAAACTGTTTTTT.

This clone was picked up one time. The chain joins TRBV7-2 to TRBJ1-5; possibly TRBD1 for D (5 bases). The V and J ends lost 1 base and 3 bases respectively, with 19 bases between them. The CDR3 sequence is 18 residues long. In germline, CDR1 is SGHTA, CDR2 FQGNSA. Here the CDR3 DNA reads TGTGCCAGCAGCTTAGTTGCGGGGGGGTTAGGTGACAATCAGCCCCAGCATTTT. This translates into CASSLVAGGLGDNQPQHF.

The chain recombines TRBV25-1 with TRBJ1-2, with D maybe TRBD1 (6 bases). The germline CDR1 and CDR2 sequences are MGHDK and SYGVNS. The CDR3 sequence is 13 residues long. Trimming pared 5 bases from V and 4 bases from J, leaving 11 bases between. The CDR3 DNA follows: TGTGCCAGCAGTCCCCTGGACAGCTATGGCTACACCTTC. Protein product: CASSPLDSYGYTF.

The chain carries TRBV4-1 and TRBJ2-2, with TRBD2 matching over 13 bases. The CDR3 length is 19 residues. The V gene end was trimmed by 9 bases and the J gene end by 0 bases; junction bases not matched to a gene: 13. Germline V gene data show CDR1 as MGHRA and CDR2 as YSYEKL. The CDR3 nucleotides are TGCGCCAGAACCTACCGGACTAGCGGGGGCCCTTCGAACACCGGGGAGCTGTTTTTT. It yields the protein CARTYRTSGGPSNTGELFF.

The count of this clone is one. V gene TRBV5-4 combines with J gene TRBJ1-5; D is ambiguous. V shed 0 bases and J shed 0 bases, with 4 bases lying between them. The CDR3 extends over 14 amino acids. CDR1 is SGHNT and CDR2 is YYREEE in the germline V gene (reference sequence). CDR3 coding DNA: TGTGCCAGCAGCTTGGGAGGTAGCAATCAGCCCCAGCATTTT. Translation gives CASSLGGSNQPQHF.

This rearrangement joins TRBV5-1 to TRBJ1-1; D not certain. Trimming pared 3 bases from V and 6 bases from J, leaving 9 bases between. Germline V gives CDR1 SGHRS, CDR2 YFSETQ. This CDR3 is built from 12 residues. The chain's CDR3 is CASSSRTSEAFF. DNA for the CDR3: TGCGCCAGCAGCTCTCGGACTTCTGAAGCTTTCTTT.

The CDR3 DNA follows: TGTGCCAGCAGCCAATCCCCAGCGGGGGGCGCCTACGAGCAGTACTTC. Protein: CASSQSPAGGAYEQYF. This chain connects TRBV4-2 to TRBJ2-7; 9 nucleotides agree with TRBD2. CDR1 is LGHNA, CDR2 YNFKEQ, per germline. V shed 2 bases and J 2 bases; nucleotides not matched to a gene: 7. The CDR3 covers 16 residues.

This CDR3 is CASSAGTGVNTEAFF. The CDR3 nucleotides read TGTGCCAGCAGCGCCGGGACAGGGGTGAACACTGAAGCTTTCTTT. The chain couples TRBV7-9 to TRBJ1-1; 10 bases are a match to TRBD1. V shed 5 bases and J 0 bases; nucleotides not matched to a gene: 3. Germline lookup yields CDR1 SEHNR and CDR2 FQNEAQ (reference sequence). The CDR3 has 15 residues.